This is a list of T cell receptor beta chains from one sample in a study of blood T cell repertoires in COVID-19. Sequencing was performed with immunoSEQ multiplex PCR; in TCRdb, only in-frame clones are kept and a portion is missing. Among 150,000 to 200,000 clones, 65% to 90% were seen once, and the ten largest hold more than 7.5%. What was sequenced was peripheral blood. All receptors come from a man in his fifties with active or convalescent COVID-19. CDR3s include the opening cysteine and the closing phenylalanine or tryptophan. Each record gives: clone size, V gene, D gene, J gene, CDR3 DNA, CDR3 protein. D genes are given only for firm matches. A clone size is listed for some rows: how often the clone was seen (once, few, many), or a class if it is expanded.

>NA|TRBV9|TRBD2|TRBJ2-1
TGTGCCAGCAGCGCAATGGGACTAGCGGGGGGGCGGTCCTACAATGAGCAGTTCTTC
CASSAMGLAGGRSYNEQFF
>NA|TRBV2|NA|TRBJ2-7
TGTGCCAGCAGGGGGCTGAGCTACGAGCAGTACTTC
CASRGLSYEQYF
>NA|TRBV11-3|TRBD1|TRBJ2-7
TGTGCCAGCAGCTTATCGGACAGGGGATCCTACGAGCAGTACTTC
CASSLSDRGSYEQYF
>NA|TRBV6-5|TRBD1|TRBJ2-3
TGTGCCAGCAGTTACTCTTGGACAGGGTTCACAGATACGCAGTATTTT
CASSYSWTGFTDTQYF
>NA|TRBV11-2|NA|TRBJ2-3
TGTGCCAGCAGCTTAGGAATAGCTGATACGCAGTATTTT
CASSLGIADTQYF
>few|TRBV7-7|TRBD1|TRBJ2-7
TGTGCCAGCAGCCAAGGGACAGGGGGCTCCTACGAGCAGTACTTC
CASSQGTGGSYEQYF
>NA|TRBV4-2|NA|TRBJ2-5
TGTGCCAGCAGCCAAACAGCGGGTCAGGAAGAGACCCAGTACTTC
CASSQTAGQEETQYF
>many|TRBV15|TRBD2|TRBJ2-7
TGTGCCACCAGCAGAGATAGGGAGGCGGGAGGGGTCTACGAGCAGTACTTC
CATSRDREAGGVYEQYF
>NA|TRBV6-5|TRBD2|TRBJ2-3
TGTGCCACCAAAATAGCGGGGGTTACGGGTACGCAGTATTTT
CATKIAGVTGTQYF
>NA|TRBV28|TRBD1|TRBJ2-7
TGTGCCAGCAGTCCACCGGACAGGGATAGAAGGCAGTACTTC
CASSPPDRDRRQYF
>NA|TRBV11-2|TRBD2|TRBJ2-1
TGTGCCAGCAGCAAATACGGGACTAGCGGGAGCAATGAGCAGTTCTTC
CASSKYGTSGSNEQFF
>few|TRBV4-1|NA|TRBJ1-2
TGCGCCAGCAGCCAAGATGCCAGGGGCTACACCTTC
CASSQDARGYTF
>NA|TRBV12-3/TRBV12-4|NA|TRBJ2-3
TGTGCCAGCAGTTTAGCGAGGGATACGCAGTATTTT
CASSLARDTQYF
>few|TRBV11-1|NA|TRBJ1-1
TGTGCCAGCAGCTCAGTTACAGTTGAGAACACTGAAGCTTTCTTT
CASSSVTVENTEAFF
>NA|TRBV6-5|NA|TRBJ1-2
TGTGCCAGCTCCCCCCCGGGAAACTATGGCTACACCTTC
CASSPPGNYGYTF
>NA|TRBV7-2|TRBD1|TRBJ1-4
TGTGCCAGCAGCTTGACGTTACAGGGGGCGAGGGAAAAACTGTTTTTT
CASSLTLQGAREKLFF